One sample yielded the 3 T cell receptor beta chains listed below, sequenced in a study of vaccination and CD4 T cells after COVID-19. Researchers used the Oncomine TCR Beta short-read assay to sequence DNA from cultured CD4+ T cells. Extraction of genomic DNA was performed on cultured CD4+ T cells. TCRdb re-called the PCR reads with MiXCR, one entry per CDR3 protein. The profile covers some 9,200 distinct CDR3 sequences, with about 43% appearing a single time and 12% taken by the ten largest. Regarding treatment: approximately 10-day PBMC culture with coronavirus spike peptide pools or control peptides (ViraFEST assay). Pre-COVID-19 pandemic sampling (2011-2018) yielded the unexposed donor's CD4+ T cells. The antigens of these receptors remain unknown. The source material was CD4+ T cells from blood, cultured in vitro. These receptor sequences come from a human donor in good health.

The CDR3 DNA reads TGTGCCAGCTTCCAGGATAGCAATCAGCCCCAGCATTTT. Translating it yields CASFQDSNQPQHF. The rearrangement uses TRBV9 and TRBJ1-5; no clear D. This CDR3 has 13 residues. V shed 7 bases and J shed 0 bases, with 8 bases lying between them. Germline V gives CDR1 SGDLS, CDR2 YYNGEE.

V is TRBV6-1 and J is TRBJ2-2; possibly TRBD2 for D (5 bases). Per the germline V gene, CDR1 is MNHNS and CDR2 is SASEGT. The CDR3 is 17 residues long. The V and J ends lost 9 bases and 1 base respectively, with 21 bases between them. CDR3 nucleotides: TGTGCCAGTGGAGGTTCTCGGCAGCAACAGAACACCGGGGAGCTGTTTTTT. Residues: CASGGSRQQQNTGELFF.

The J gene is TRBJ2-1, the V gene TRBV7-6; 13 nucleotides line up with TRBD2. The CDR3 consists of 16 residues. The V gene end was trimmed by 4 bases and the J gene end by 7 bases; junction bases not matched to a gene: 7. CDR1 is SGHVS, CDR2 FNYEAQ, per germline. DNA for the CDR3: TGTGCCAGCAGCTCCACGCGGACTAGCGGGAGTAATGAGCAGTTCTTC. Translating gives CASSSTRTSGSNEQFF.